This TCR beta chain was recovered during a study of vaccination effects on CD4 cells after COVID-19. Details on this clone: The antigen is not known.

It was after approximately 10 days of culture that CD4+ T cells were isolated. The repertoire was sequenced with immunoSEQ multiplex PCR; TCRdb's copy has only in-frame clones and lacks some. The sample contains about 51,000 clones, roughly 72% of which appear only once. With 3 bases removed from V and 6 bases from J, the gap between germline ends came to 20 bases. CDR3 length: 17 residues. Germline V lookup: CDR1 LGHNA, CDR2 YNFKEQ. This receptor was identified in a human donor who had a prior SARS-CoV-2 infection. This specimen consisted of CD4+ T cells from PBMCs cultured without peptide, obtained before COVID-19 vaccination. The V and J genes are TRBV4-2 and TRBJ2-2; D is possibly TRBD2 (5 bases). The CDR3 sequence: CASSQTGVFLGSGELFF. In nucleotides, the CDR3 is TGTGCCAGCAGCCAGACCGGGGTATTTCTCGGCTCCGGGGAGCTGTTTTTT.